Below are 28 T cell receptor beta chains sequenced from a single sample in a study of T cells in tuberculosis. Documented time point: new active TB diagnosis, blood taken before or within 7 days of starting treatment. The assay was immunoSEQ multiplex PCR, and TCRdb's table has in-frame clones only and misses some. The data show more than 30,000 clones, roughly 94% seen once. Specimen: PBMCs, collected at tuberculosis diagnosis. The source of these receptors is an adult with tuberculosis.

V gene TRBV5-1 combines with J gene TRBJ2-7, with 8 bases identical to TRBD1. The trim removed 1 base at V and 3 bases at J, leaving 9 bases unmatched. Germline V lookup: CDR1 SGHRS, CDR2 YFSETQ. This CDR3 region has 16 residues. DNA of the CDR3: TGCGCCAGCAGCTTGAGGACTCTTGGACAGGGCTACGAGCAGTACTTC. It translates to CASSLRTLGQGYEQYF.

The chain joins TRBV7-2 to TRBJ1-4; tentatively, D is TRBD1 (5 bases). This CDR3 contains 12 residues. V dropped 7 bases and J dropped 10 bases, with 13 bases sitting between them. Germline V gene sequence: CDR1 SGHTA, CDR2 FQGNSA. The CDR3 nucleotides are TGTGCCAGCACCCAGACGGGGGGAAAACTGTTTTTT. Translated: CASTQTGGKLFF.

This rearrangement joins TRBV9 to TRBJ1-3; no clear D gene. The CDR3 is made up of 16 amino acids. V was cut by 4 bases and J by 2 bases, with 16 bases left in between. The V gene's germline CDR1 is SGDLS and CDR2 YYNGEE. DNA of the CDR3: TGTGCCAGCAGCCCCAACCCTAAACCGACTGGAAACACCATATATTTT. Encoded protein: CASSPNPKPTGNTIYF.

V is TRBV28 and J is TRBJ2-7, with D perhaps matching TRBD2 (7 bases). V was pared by 8 bases and J by 2 bases, with 16 bases between. Germline V gene lookup returns CDR1 MDHEN and CDR2 SYDVKM. This CDR3 has 14 residues. The CDR3 spells CASGGGGMTYEQYF. As DNA, the CDR3 is TGTGCCAGCGGGGGAGGGGGGATGACCTACGAGCAGTACTTC.

The rearrangement links TRBV4-1 to TRBJ1-3; no clear D gene. CDR1 is MGHRA and CDR2 is YSYEKL in the germline V gene. This CDR3 is 14 amino acids long. Trimming took off 0 bases at V and 4 bases at J, with 7 bases between the two ends. The CDR3 loop is CASSQDERGNTIYF. The CDR3 coding sequence is TGCGCCAGCAGCCAAGATGAGCGGGGAAACACCATATATTTT.

The gene calls are TRBV9 and TRBJ2-1; TRBD1 might be the D (5 bases). This CDR3 is built from 13 residues. Per germline, CDR1 SGDLS and CDR2 YYNGEE. V lost 4 bases and J 2 bases, leaving 7 bases between the germline ends. CDR3 bases: TGTGCCAGCAGCCAGGGAACCTACAATGAGCAGTTCTTC. Its protein is CASSQGTYNEQFF.

The rearrangement joins TRBV7-9 to TRBJ1-1, with 9 bases aligning to TRBD1. With 2 bases clipped from V and 1 base from J, the junction kept 2 bases outside the gene matches. Germline-derived CDR1 and CDR2 are SEHNR and FQNEAQ (reference sequence). This CDR3 is built from 15 residues. DNA of the CDR3: TGTGCCAGCAGCTTATCGGACAGGGGGAACACTGAAGCTTTCTTT. This encodes CASSLSDRGNTEAFF.

The V call is TRBV6-5, the J call TRBJ2-1, with 9 bases aligning to TRBD1. The V and J ends lost 0 bases and 13 bases, in that order; junction bases with no gene match: 7. The CDR3 spans 14 residues. The germline V gene encodes CDR1 MNHEY and CDR2 SVGAGI. The CDR3 coding sequence is TGTGCCAGCAGTTACTCAGACAGGGGGTTCCCCCAGTTCTTC. This codes for CASSYSDRGFPQFF.

The J gene is TRBJ1-1, the V gene TRBV5-6; 7 bases align to TRBD1. J gave up 0 bases and V 4 bases, and 6 bases lay outside the gene matches. This CDR3 spans 15 amino acids. Germline V gene sequence: CDR1 SGHDT, CDR2 YYEEEE. CDR3 region: CASSRGPTMNTEAFF. CDR3 DNA: TGTGCCAGCAGCAGGGGGCCGACCATGAACACTGAAGCTTTCTTT.

This chain uses TRBV5-6 with TRBJ1-1; no reliable D call. Germline V CDR1 and CDR2: SGHDT, YYEEEE. V was trimmed by 4 bases and J by 0 bases, leaving 7 bases between them. The CDR3 spans 13 residues. CDR3 nucleotide sequence: TGTGCCAGCAGCGCAACTGTGAACACTGAAGCTTTCTTT. It translates to CASSATVNTEAFF.

The V call is TRBV11-1, the J call TRBJ2-5; tentatively, D is TRBD2 (6 bases). The DNA matches TRBJ2-7 better at its end, which makes the J call doubtful. The CDR3 is 12 amino acids. Germline V lookup: CDR1 SGHAT, CDR2 FQDESV (reference sequence). In DNA, the CDR3 is TGTGCCAGCAGCTTCGGGAGCTACGAGCAGTACTTC. Translating it yields CASSFGSYEQYF.

The chain joins TRBV7-3 to TRBJ1-2; 9 bases match TRBD1. Losses at the gene ends were 5 bases for V and 8 bases for J; bases not matched to a gene: 9. The CDR3 runs 14 residues. Per the germline V gene, CDR1 is SGHTA and CDR2 is FQGTGA. CDR3 DNA: TGTGCCAGCAGCCTACAACAGGGGGCGGCCGGCTACACCTTC. This translates into CASSLQQGAAGYTF.

This sequence joins TRBV11-3 and TRBJ2-7, with 9 bases identical to TRBD2. With V trimmed by 5 bases and J by 2 bases, 10 bases remained unmatched. Germline V gene lookup returns CDR1 SGHNT and CDR2 YENEEA. The CDR3 sequence is 16 residues long. For the CDR3, the DNA is TGTGCCAGCAGCCGCGTTTGGGGCGGGGGGGCCTACGAGCAGTACTTC. It specifies CASSRVWGGGAYEQYF.

The chain links TRBV18 to TRBJ1-3; D not resolved. Per the germline V gene, CDR1 is KGHSH and CDR2 is LQKENI. V lost 5 bases to trimming and J lost 0 bases, with 8 bases between them. This CDR3 is built from 14 residues. The CDR3, as DNA: TGTGCCAGCTCAGTCAGGCGCTCTGGAAACACCATATATTTT. Its translation is CASSVRRSGNTIYF.

This clone is a singleton in its sample. V and J are TRBV28 and TRBJ1-1; 8 nucleotides match TRBD1. CDR1 is MDHEN and CDR2 is SYDVKM in the germline V gene. Trimming took 4 bases from V and 4 from J; bases not matched to a gene: 8. The CDR3 is made up of 15 amino acids. CDR3 sequence: CASSSNRDRSTEAFF. CDR3 in DNA: TGTGCCAGCAGTTCAAACCGGGACAGGAGCACTGAAGCTTTCTTT.

This clone has a single count. The V and J genes are TRBV6-1 and TRBJ2-3; 9 positions match TRBD2. Germline V gives CDR1 MNHNS, CDR2 SASEGT. CDR3 length: 15 amino acids. V shed 3 bases and J 4 bases; nucleotides not matched to a gene: 5. In DNA, the CDR3 is TGTGCCAGCAGTGACCAGGGACTAGCCGCAGATACGCAGTATTTT. This gives the protein CASSDQGLAADTQYF.

The chain combines TRBV5-4 with TRBJ2-3, with 10 bases fitting TRBD2. The CDR3 is made up of 17 amino acids. V gave up 3 bases and J gave up 0 bases; unmatched junction bases: 7. CDR1 is SGHNT, CDR2 YYREEE, per germline (reference sequence). As DNA, the CDR3 is TGTGCCAGCAGCTCCCGGCTAGCGGGAGCTAGCACAGATACGCAGTATTTT. Its protein is CASSSRLAGASTDTQYF.

The sample holds a few counts of this clone. The CDR3 loop is CASSATQGAGAYTF. The CDR3, as DNA: TGTGCCAGCAGCGCCACACAGGGGGCGGGTGCCTACACCTTC. The V gene is TRBV11-3, the J gene TRBJ1-2; 9 nucleotides align to TRBD1. Germline lookup yields CDR1 SGHNT and CDR2 YENEEA. The CDR3 runs to 14 residues. With 5 bases clipped from V and 10 bases from J, the junction kept 11 bases outside the gene matches.

The gene calls are TRBV2 and TRBJ2-7; 8 bases map to TRBD1. V shed 6 bases, J shed 1 base, and the junction held 8 bases outside the gene matches. Germline assignment: CDR1 SNHLY and CDR2 FYNNEI. The CDR3 has 15 residues. This chain's CDR3 is CASRKDRASSYEQYF. In nucleotides, the CDR3 is TGTGCCAGCAGGAAGGACAGGGCTTCGTCCTACGAGCAGTACTTC.

The V and J genes are TRBV7-2 and TRBJ2-1; TRBD2 aligns across 8 bases. The V gene end was trimmed by 2 bases and the J gene end by 9 bases; junction bases not matched to a gene: 3. The CDR3 length is 13 residues. Germline V gives CDR1 SGHTA, CDR2 FQGNSA. CDR3 residues: CASSLPAGGEQFF. CDR3 bases: TGTGCCAGCAGCTTACCGGCGGGGGGTGAGCAGTTCTTC.

This clone was seen once. The V gene is TRBV28, the J gene TRBJ2-3; 8 bases are shared with TRBD2. Germline values: CDR1 MDHEN, CDR2 SYDVKM. J gave up 6 bases and V 5 bases, and 10 bases lay outside the gene matches. The CDR3 is 15 amino acids. CDR3 in amino acids: CASSETSAAHDTQYF. The CDR3 coding sequence is TGTGCCAGCAGTGAGACTAGCGCGGCGCACGATACGCAGTATTTT.

The count of this clone is one. The V gene is TRBV28, the J gene TRBJ1-1; possibly TRBD1 for D (5 bases). The germline V and J ends were trimmed by 6 bases and 4 bases, with 18 bases remaining between them. CDR1 MDHEN and CDR2 SYDVKM come from the germline V gene. The CDR3 has 15 amino acids. This chain's CDR3 is CASSWREQGGTEAFF. The DNA of the CDR3 is TGTGCCAGCAGCTGGCGGGAGCAGGGTGGCACTGAAGCTTTCTTT.

This sequence joins TRBV19 and TRBJ2-2, with TRBD1 as a possible D gene (6 bases). Trimming pared 9 bases from V and 2 bases from J, leaving 10 bases between. Per germline, CDR1 LNHDA and CDR2 SQIVND (reference sequence). The length of the CDR3 is 13 residues. CDR3 sequence: CASRTVNTGELFF. The CDR3 DNA reads TGTGCCAGCCGGACAGTTAACACCGGGGAGCTGTTTTTT.

This rearrangement joins TRBV29-1 to TRBJ1-2, with 7 positions matching TRBD1. The CDR3 totals 12 residues. The germline CDR1 and CDR2 sequences are SQVTM and ANQGSEA. The ends lost 5 bases at V and 5 bases at J; junction bases unmatched: 5. The CDR3 here is CSVNRGGYGYTF. The CDR3 nucleotides read TGCAGCGTTAACAGGGGCGGGTATGGCTACACCTTC. The complete variable domain, with remaining parts taken from reference TRBV29-1 and TRBJ1-2, reads SAVISQKPSRDICQRGTSLTIQCQVDSQVTMMFWYRQQPGQSLTLIATANQGSEATYESGFVIDKFPISRPNLTFSTLTVSNMSPEDSSIYLCSVNRGGYGYTFGSGTRLTVV.

The chain is built from TRBV5-1 and TRBJ2-2; possibly TRBD2 for D (5 bases). With 7 bases removed from V and 5 bases from J, the gap between germline ends came to 18 bases. Germline V gene data show CDR1 as SGHRS and CDR2 as YFSETQ. CDR3 length: 15 residues. The CDR3 DNA is TGCGCCAGCCGCGAGGGCTGGACGGGAACCGGGGAGCTGTTTTTT. This gives the protein CASREGWTGTGELFF.

The chain carries TRBV7-8 and TRBJ1-5; possibly TRBD1 for D (6 bases). Germline V gene sequence: CDR1 SGHVS, CDR2 FQNEAQ. V lost 5 bases and J 0 bases, leaving 14 bases between the germline ends. The CDR3 runs 16 residues. The DNA for the CDR3 is TGTGCCAGCAGCGATAGGACAGTTTTTAGCAATCAGCCCCAGCATTTT. As protein: CASSDRTVFSNQPQHF.

The chain has TRBV7-2 and TRBJ1-6; D gene uncertain. Trimming removed 2 bases from V and 7 bases from J, with 9 bases in between. The CDR3 covers 14 residues. Germline CDR1 and CDR2: SGHTA and FQGNSA. CDR3 bases: TGTGCCAGCAGCTTAAAACGGAGAAATTCACCCCTCCACTTT. Translated: CASSLKRRNSPLHF.

The chain combines TRBV27 with TRBJ1-2, with a possible D match to TRBD1 (5 bases). The CDR3 has 14 residues. V was cut by 2 bases and J by 4 bases, with 11 bases left in between. Germline V CDR1 and CDR2: MNHEY, SMNVEV (reference sequence). The CDR3 DNA reads as TGTGCCAGCAGTTTAGAAGGGGTGAGCTATGGCTACACCTTC. It yields the protein CASSLEGVSYGYTF.